This is a list of T cell receptor beta chains from one sample in a study of T cell responses to AZD1222 COVID-19 vaccine. This table comes from immunoSEQ multiplex PCR, and its TCRdb copy is limited to in-frame clones, with some not included. Here the sample spans fewer than 110,000 clones, about 85% being singletons. The specimen was peripheral blood, collected on day 0 of AZD1222 vaccination. Every receptor here comes from an adult in good health. The CDR3 runs from the conserved cysteine through the conserved F or W. D genes are given only for firm matches. Size is stated for part of the rows, as once, few or many counts, or as a class when the clone is expanded.

CDR3: CAGFMMGGQGALAFF
DNA: TGTGCCGGTTTTATGATGGGGGGACAGGGTGCCCTAGCTTTCTTT
V: TRBV21-1
J: TRBJ1-1
D: .
size: once
length: 15

CDR3: CASSIGSGELFF
DNA: TGTGCCAGTAGTATAGGCTCCGGGGAGCTGTTTTTT
V: TRBV19
J: TRBJ2-2
D: .
size: few
length: 12

CDR3: CASSPQTSGNYEQYF
DNA: TGTGCCAGCAGTCCCCAGACTAGCGGGAACTACGAGCAGTACTTC
V: TRBV28
J: TRBJ2-7
D: TRBD2
size: .
length: 15

CDR3: CASSFDTNTEAFF
DNA: TGTGCCAGCAGCTTTGATACGAACACTGAAGCTTTCTTT
V: TRBV7-6
J: TRBJ1-1
D: .
size: .
length: 13

CDR3: CASSQSDSRNTIYF
DNA: TGCGCCAGCAGCCAATCCGACAGCAGAAACACCATATATTTT
V: TRBV4-1
J: TRBJ1-3
D: .
size: .
length: 14

CDR3: CASSTTGPGGMNTEAFF
DNA: TGTGCCAGCTCAACGACAGGCCCAGGTGGGATGAACACTGAAGCTTTCTTT
V: TRBV18
J: TRBJ1-1
D: .
size: .
length: 17

CDR3: CASNTYWSGANVLTF
DNA: TGTGCCAGCAACACCTATTGGTCTGGGGCCAACGTCCTGACTTTC
V: TRBV7-2
J: TRBJ2-6
D: .
size: .
length: 15

CDR3: CACPTGSSSYNSPLHF
DNA: TGTGCCTGCCCTACAGGGAGCAGCTCCTATAATTCACCCCTCCACTTT
V: TRBV30
J: TRBJ1-6
D: .
size: .
length: 16

CDR3: CASSATGQGNTIYF
DNA: TGCGCCAGCAGCGCCACGGGACAGGGAAACACCATATATTTT
V: TRBV5-1
J: TRBJ1-3
D: TRBD1
size: .
length: 14

CDR3: CASSFDRGFNNQPQHF
DNA: TGTGCCAGCAGTTTTGACAGGGGATTTAACAATCAGCCCCAGCATTTT
V: TRBV5-6
J: TRBJ1-5
D: TRBD1
size: .
length: 16

CDR3: CASSLAPDRPSDTQYF
DNA: TGTGCCAGCAGCTTGGCCCCGGACAGGCCATCAGATACGCAGTATTTT
V: TRBV5-4
J: TRBJ2-3
D: TRBD1
size: .
length: 16

CDR3: CASSFRTSGGPGTQYF
DNA: TGTGCCAGCAGCTTCCGGACTAGCGGGGGCCCGGGGACCCAGTACTTC
V: TRBV5-4
J: TRBJ2-5
D: TRBD2
size: few
length: 16

CDR3: CATSEHRSTEQFF
DNA: TGTGCCACCAGTGAACACAGGTCCACGGAGCAGTTCTTC
V: TRBV24-1
J: TRBJ2-1
D: .
size: .
length: 13

CDR3: CAISRQGLNTEAFF
DNA: TGTGCCATCAGTAGACAGGGCCTGAACACTGAAGCTTTCTTT
V: TRBV10-3
J: TRBJ1-1
D: TRBD1
size: .
length: 14

CDR3: CASSQDTAYNEQFF
DNA: TGCGCCAGCAGCCAAGATACTGCCTACAATGAGCAGTTCTTC
V: TRBV4-3
J: TRBJ2-1
D: .
size: once
length: 14

CDR3: CASSAGVGETQYF
DNA: TGTGCCAGCTCCGCAGGTGTGGGAGAGACCCAGTACTTC
V: TRBV18
J: TRBJ2-5
D: .
size: .
length: 13

CDR3: CASGFTSGFPSYNEQFF
DNA: TGTGCTAGTGGTTTTACTAGCGGTTTTCCCTCCTACAATGAGCAGTTCTTC
V: TRBV12-5
J: TRBJ2-1
D: TRBD2
size: .
length: 17

CDR3: CASSPPGMGNEQFF
DNA: TGTGCCAGCAGCCCCCCGGGTATGGGCAATGAGCAGTTCTTC
V: TRBV7-3
J: TRBJ2-1
D: .
size: .
length: 14

CDR3: CASSGLVAGYTF
DNA: TGCGCCAGCAGTGGGTTAGTTGCTGGCTACACCTTC
V: TRBV10-2
J: TRBJ1-2
D: .
size: once
length: 12

CDR3: CASSAVAGRNGYTF
DNA: TGTGCCAGCAGTGCGGTAGCAGGGCGGAATGGCTACACCTTC
V: TRBV2
J: TRBJ1-2
D: .
size: once
length: 14

CDR3: CASSPPGAAYNEQFF
DNA: TGTGCCAGCTCACCACCGGGGGCAGCCTACAATGAGCAGTTCTTC
V: TRBV18
J: TRBJ2-1
D: .
size: .
length: 15

CDR3: CASSPMGAGASMGEAFF
DNA: TGTGCCAGCTCACCCATGGGGGCGGGGGCGTCGATGGGTGAAGCTTTCTTT
V: TRBV18
J: TRBJ1-1
D: .
size: .
length: 17

CDR3: CASSFRDTIRTDTQYF
DNA: TGTGCCAGCAGCTTCCGGGACACGATTAGGACAGATACGCAGTATTTT
V: TRBV11-2
J: TRBJ2-3
D: .
size: .
length: 16

CDR3: CASSVGAPNSNYGYTF
DNA: TGTGCCAGCAGCGTAGGGGCACCAAATTCTAACTATGGCTACACCTTC
V: TRBV9
J: TRBJ1-2
D: .
size: .
length: 16

CDR3: CASSSGGQGAYGYTF
DNA: TGTGCCAGCAGTTCTGGGGGGCAGGGGGCCTATGGCTACACCTTC
V: TRBV7-2
J: TRBJ1-2
D: TRBD1
size: .
length: 15

CDR3: CASMGGTSGKSSYNEQFF
DNA: TGTGCCAGCATGGGCGGGACTAGCGGGAAAAGCTCCTACAATGAGCAGTTCTTC
V: TRBV2
J: TRBJ2-1
D: TRBD2
size: .
length: 18

CDR3: CASSLTSTDTQYF
DNA: TGCGCCAGCAGCTTGACTTCCACAGATACGCAGTATTTT
V: TRBV5-1
J: TRBJ2-3
D: .
size: .
length: 13

CDR3: CASSQSGTVIEKLFF
DNA: TGCGCCAGCAGCCAATCAGGGACAGTAATTGAAAAACTGTTTTTT
V: TRBV4-1
J: TRBJ1-4
D: TRBD1
size: .
length: 15

CDR3: CASSLAGTWGTEAFF
DNA: TGTGCCAGCAGCTTAGCGGGGACATGGGGCACTGAAGCTTTCTTT
V: TRBV7-2
J: TRBJ1-1
D: .
size: .
length: 15

CDR3: CARSLHLKPTGVEGYTF
DNA: TGTGCCAGAAGCTTGCATCTTAAACCTACAGGCGTCGAGGGCTACACCTTC
V: TRBV5-3
J: TRBJ1-2
D: .
size: .
length: 17

CDR3: CASSQPRDSSYEQYF
DNA: TGCGCCAGCAGCCAACCCCGGGACAGCTCCTACGAGCAGTACTTC
V: TRBV4-1
J: TRBJ2-7
D: TRBD1
size: .
length: 15

CDR3: CASSPRGDTEAFF
DNA: TGCGCCAGCAGCCCTCGGGGGGACACTGAAGCTTTCTTT
V: TRBV5-1
J: TRBJ1-1
D: .
size: .
length: 13

CDR3: CASSNLGRVYGYTF
DNA: TGTGCCAGCAGCAACCTAGGTCGGGTCTATGGCTACACCTTC
V: TRBV11-2
J: TRBJ1-2
D: .
size: once
length: 14

CDR3: CASSSQLDSPLHF
DNA: TGTGCCAGCAGCTCGCAATTGGATTCACCCCTCCACTTT
V: TRBV7-2
J: TRBJ1-6
D: .
size: .
length: 13

CDR3: CASSNRRTEAFF
DNA: TGCGCCAGCAGCAATAGGAGGACTGAAGCTTTCTTT
V: TRBV5-1
J: TRBJ1-1
D: .
size: .
length: 12

CDR3: CASSQTGGGSGANVLTF
DNA: TGCGCCAGCAGCCAAACAGGGGGAGGCTCTGGGGCCAACGTCCTGACTTTC
V: TRBV4-3
J: TRBJ2-6
D: TRBD1
size: once
length: 17

CDR3: CASSQDPRKNSPLHF
DNA: TGTGCCAGCAGCCAAGATCCCAGAAAGAATTCACCCCTCCACTTT
V: TRBV14
J: TRBJ1-6
D: .
size: .
length: 15

CDR3: CASSQGRLGYTF
DNA: TGCGCCAGCAGCCAAGGACGGCTTGGCTACACCTTC
V: TRBV4-3
J: TRBJ1-2
D: .
size: .
length: 12

CDR3: CSASRRGSRVYEQYF
DNA: TGCAGTGCTAGTAGACGGGGGAGCAGAGTCTACGAGCAGTACTTC
V: TRBV20-1
J: TRBJ2-7
D: .
size: .
length: 15

CDR3: CASGGSYNEQFF
DNA: TGTGCCAGCGGGGGTTCCTACAATGAGCAGTTCTTC
V: TRBV5-4
J: TRBJ2-1
D: .
size: .
length: 12

CDR3: CAWSWGSLSGANVLTF
DNA: TGTGCCTGGAGTTGGGGCAGCCTCTCTGGGGCCAACGTCCTGACTTTC
V: TRBV30
J: TRBJ2-6
D: .
size: .
length: 16

CDR3: CASSLGSTGNYGYTF
DNA: TGTGCCAGCAGTCTCGGTTCGACAGGGAACTATGGCTACACCTTC
V: TRBV27
J: TRBJ1-2
D: TRBD1
size: .
length: 15

CDR3: CASSQPGSGGQETQYF
DNA: TGCGCCAGCAGCCAACCCGGTTCGGGCGGGCAAGAGACCCAGTACTTC
V: TRBV4-1
J: TRBJ2-5
D: .
size: few
length: 16

CDR3: CASSPGTGILYGYTF
DNA: TGTGCCAGCAGTCCCGGGACAGGGATCCTCTATGGCTACACCTTC
V: TRBV27
J: TRBJ1-2
D: TRBD1
size: many
length: 15

CDR3: CAWAGQLNEKLFF
DNA: TGTGCCTGGGCGGGACAGCTTAATGAAAAACTGTTTTTT
V: TRBV30
J: TRBJ1-4
D: TRBD1
size: once
length: 13

CDR3: CASSLPNRGNLRVTEAFF
DNA: TGTGCCAGCAGCTTACCCAACAGGGGGAACCTCCGGGTCACTGAAGCTTTCTTT
V: TRBV7-2
J: TRBJ1-1
D: TRBD1
size: .
length: 18

CDR3: CASSLLGAGEQYF
DNA: TGTGCCAGCAGTTTGCTGGGGGCGGGTGAGCAGTACTTC
V: TRBV28
J: TRBJ2-7
D: .
size: .
length: 13

CDR3: CAISESLVSIFFNEQFF
DNA: TGTGCCATCAGTGAGTCTTTAGTATCGATATTTTTCAATGAGCAGTTCTTC
V: TRBV10-3
J: TRBJ2-1
D: .
size: .
length: 17

CDR3: CASSLETGGPYEQYF
DNA: TGCGCCAGCAGCCTAGAGACAGGGGGCCCCTACGAGCAGTACTTC
V: TRBV4-1
J: TRBJ2-7
D: TRBD1
size: .
length: 15

CDR3: CASSLDGTAGNTIYF
DNA: TGCGCCAGCAGCTTGGACGGGACAGCGGGAAACACCATATATTTT
V: TRBV5-1
J: TRBJ1-3
D: TRBD1
size: .
length: 15

CDR3: CASSEQEGVGNTIYF
DNA: TGTGCCAGCAGTGAACAGGAAGGGGTTGGAAACACCATATATTTT
V: TRBV6-1
J: TRBJ1-3
D: .
size: .
length: 15

CDR3: CASSPRNQPQHF
DNA: TGTGCCAGCAGCCCCAGGAATCAGCCCCAGCATTTT
V: TRBV28
J: TRBJ1-5
D: .
size: .
length: 12

CDR3: CASSPGGEQYF
DNA: TGTGCCAGCAGTCCAGGGGGAGAGCAGTACTTC
V: TRBV28
J: TRBJ2-7
D: TRBD1
size: .
length: 11

CDR3: CASKGRLTPPYNSPLHF
DNA: TGTGCCAGCAAAGGGAGGCTCACCCCACCCTATAATTCACCCCTCCACTTT
V: TRBV9
J: TRBJ1-6
D: .
size: once
length: 17

CDR3: CASSLGVGRNEQFF
DNA: TGCGCCAGCAGCTTGGGCGTCGGGCGCAATGAGCAGTTCTTC
V: TRBV5-1
J: TRBJ2-1
D: .
size: .
length: 14

CDR3: CASSLPNRGGEAFF
DNA: TGTGCCAGCAGTTTACCCAACCGGGGGGGGGAAGCTTTCTTT
V: TRBV28
J: TRBJ1-1
D: .
size: .
length: 14

CDR3: CASSLDYEQYF
DNA: TGCGCCAGCAGCTTAGACTACGAGCAGTACTTC
V: TRBV5-1
J: TRBJ2-7
D: .
size: .
length: 11

CDR3: CASSYNWGGDTQYF
DNA: TGTGCCAGCAGTTACAACTGGGGGGGAGATACGCAGTATTTT
V: TRBV6-2/TRBV6-3
J: TRBJ2-3
D: TRBD2
size: .
length: 14

CDR3: CASSLAVAINEQFF
DNA: TGTGCCAGCAGCTTAGCCGTAGCGATCAATGAGCAGTTCTTC
V: TRBV7-9
J: TRBJ2-1
D: .
size: medium-sized
length: 14